This paragraph covers one T cell receptor (beta chain) sequence. In the authors' methods: How many nucleated cells were present was estimated from reference gene primer amplification. Repertoires were generated with immunoSEQ multiplex PCR, while TCRdb's copy carries only in-frame clones and drops some. D and trimming come from the DNA, and the V and J calls and clone size come from that table. The sample lists over 150,000 clones; around 84% were seen once. The data were taken from a study of blood T cell repertoires in COVID-19. Study overall: There were acute and convalescent COVID-19 samples, and they came from the United States, Italy and Spain.

The V gene lost 7 bases and the J gene lost 3 bases, with 16 bases spanning the gap. CDR1 and CDR2 from the germline V gene are SNHLY and FYNNEI. The CDR3 is 14 amino acids. This clonotype was obtained from a man aged 35 to 55 with acute or convalescent COVID-19. The chain links TRBV2 to TRBJ2-7; weak D call: TRBD1 (5 bases). Sequenced sample: peripheral blood. CDR3 coding DNA: TGTGCCAGCAACTCAGGGATGATGCTCTACGAGCAGTACTTC. This gives the protein CASNSGMMLYEQYF. Complete variable domain (other parts from reference TRBV2 and TRBJ2-7): EPEVTQTPSHQVTQMGQEVILRCVPISNHLYFYWYRQILGQKVEFLVSFYNNEISEKSEIFDDQFSVERPDGSNFTLKIRSTKLEDSAMYFCASNSGMMLYEQYFGPGTRLTVT.